These 28 T cell receptor beta chains were all obtained from the same sample, sequenced in a study of blood T cell repertoires in COVID-19. Method: immunoSEQ multiplex PCR; TCRdb's copy keeps in-frame clones and lacks some. The data show approximately 250,000 clones, 70% to 85% seen once. Sequences were obtained from PBMCs or T cells enriched from blood (not recorded which). The receptors come from a middle-aged man who had recovered from COVID-19.

This sequence joins TRBV5-4 and TRBJ2-2; possible D gene TRBD1, 6 bases. The V gene's germline CDR1 is SGHNT and CDR2 YYREEE (reference sequence). Between the trimmed V and J ends, which lost 4 bases and 6 bases, there was a span of 10 bases. This CDR3 is 13 amino acids long. The chain's CDR3 is CASSRTGSGELFF. The CDR3 coding sequence is TGTGCCAGCAGCCGTACAGGGTCCGGGGAGCTGTTTTTT.

There are a few counts of this clone. The chain has TRBV30 and TRBJ2-7; perhaps TRBD1 as D (5 bases). The ends were cut back, 5 bases at V and 2 bases at J, with 16 bases in the middle. Germline V CDR1 and CDR2: GTSNPN, SVGIG (reference sequence). The CDR3 loop spans 14 amino acids. The CDR3: CAWEGAWGAYEQYF. The CDR3 nucleotides are TGTGCCTGGGAAGGGGCGTGGGGTGCCTACGAGCAGTACTTC.

The chain recombines TRBV7-9 with TRBJ1-3, with 11 bases matching TRBD1. V lost 6 bases to trimming and J lost 2 bases; unmatched junction nucleotides: 15. The CDR3 length is 19 residues. Per the germline V gene, CDR1 is SEHNR and CDR2 is FQNEAQ (reference sequence). The CDR3 nucleotides read TGTGCCAGCAGTCCCAGCCCGGGACAGGGGGATAAAGCTGGAAACACCATATATTTT. It codes for CASSPSPGQGDKAGNTIYF.

V and J are TRBV6-5 and TRBJ2-3; D not certain. CDR1 is MNHEY and CDR2 is SVGAGI in the germline V gene. The V gene lost 6 bases and the J gene lost 1 base, with 11 bases spanning the gap. CDR3 length equals 14 residues. CDR3 sequence: CASRALGGTDTQYF. DNA for the CDR3: TGTGCCAGCAGAGCTTTGGGCGGCACAGATACGCAGTATTTT.

The V gene is TRBV4-2, the J gene TRBJ2-3; 10 bases map to TRBD2. The trim removed 0 bases at V and 6 bases at J, leaving 12 bases unmatched. Germline lookup yields CDR1 LGHNA and CDR2 YNFKEQ. The CDR3 has 18 amino acids. As DNA, the CDR3 is TGTGCCAGCAGCCAAGATCTGGCTAGCGGGGGCGCCGCGGATACGCAGTATTTT. It yields the protein CASSQDLASGGAADTQYF.

The gene calls are TRBV6-5 and TRBJ1-1; D is undetermined. Germline V CDR1 and CDR2: MNHEY, SVGAGI. V was clipped by 0 bases and J by 2 bases, with 7 bases between them. CDR3 length: 14 amino acids. CDR3: CASSYSRINTEAFF. The CDR3 coding sequence is TGTGCCAGCAGTTACTCGAGGATAAACACTGAAGCTTTCTTT.

J is TRBJ2-1 and V is TRBV27; maybe TRBD2 (6 bases). The CDR3 covers 12 residues. Deletions cut 6 bases from V and 9 bases from J, with 12 bases between. In germline, CDR1 is MNHEY, CDR2 SMNVEV (reference sequence). The DNA of the CDR3 is TGTGCCAGCAGCCGACTAGGGGTTGAGCAGTTCTTC. Translating it yields CASSRLGVEQFF.

The V call is TRBV15, the J call TRBJ2-2; TRBD2 matches at 8 bases. The CDR3 covers 14 residues. Unmatched junction bases numbered 5, after V lost 4 bases and J lost 7 bases. CDR1 is LNHNV, CDR2 YYDKDF, per germline (reference sequence). DNA for the CDR3: TGTGCCACCAGCAACGGGAGGGCCGTCGGGGAGCTGTTTTTT. Translating gives CATSNGRAVGELFF.

J is TRBJ1-1 and V is TRBV11-1; D is uncertain. Trimming removed 3 bases from V and 0 bases from J, with 11 bases in between. The germline V gene encodes CDR1 SGHAT and CDR2 FQDESV (reference sequence). This CDR3 has 15 amino acids. Here the CDR3 DNA reads TGTGCCAGCAGCTTGCCGGGAAATCTGAACACTGAAGCTTTCTTT. As protein: CASSLPGNLNTEAFF.

This chain joins TRBV27 and TRBJ2-5, with D possibly matching TRBD2 (6 bases). Germline values: CDR1 MNHEY, CDR2 SMNVEV (reference sequence). V dropped 6 bases and J dropped 5 bases, with 25 bases sitting between them. The CDR3 totals 17 residues. The CDR3: CASSRYGNRDGGETQYF. CDR3 in DNA: TGTGCCAGCAGCCGATACGGAAACCGGGACGGGGGTGAGACCCAGTACTTC.

The chain links TRBV7-3 to TRBJ2-7; 14 bases agree with TRBD2. CDR3 size: 16 residues. With 4 bases clipped from V and 3 bases from J, the junction kept 5 bases outside the gene matches. Germline-derived CDR1 and CDR2 are SGHTA and FQGTGA. The CDR3 reads CASSSMTSGRVYEQYF. The DNA of the CDR3 is TGTGCCAGCAGCTCGATGACTAGCGGGAGGGTCTACGAGCAGTACTTC.

The chain carries TRBV19 and TRBJ1-5; possible D gene TRBD1, 5 bases. Deletions cut 7 bases from V and 6 bases from J, with 19 bases between. The V gene's germline CDR1 is LNHDA and CDR2 SQIVND (reference sequence). The CDR3 sequence is 15 residues long. The CDR3 nucleotides read TGTGCCAGTACCCCCAGCGGGGGGTTAGGTCAGCCCCAGCATTTT. Translating it yields CASTPSGGLGQPQHF.

This clone was recorded once. The V gene is TRBV30, the J gene TRBJ2-1; 8 bases are shared with TRBD2. The trim removed 4 bases at V and 10 bases at J, leaving 12 bases unmatched. CDR3 length: 14 residues. CDR1 is GTSNPN, CDR2 SVGIG, per germline (reference sequence). The CDR3 coding sequence is TGTGCCTGGAACGTCGCCGGGAGGGAATACGAGCAGTTCTTC. This gives the protein CAWNVAGREYEQFF.

This clone came up once. The rearrangement uses TRBV6-5 and TRBJ1-3; perhaps TRBD1 as D (5 bases). The CDR3 totals 15 residues. V was trimmed by 5 bases and J by 2 bases, leaving 13 bases between them. CDR1 and CDR2 from the germline V gene are MNHEY and SVGAGI. The CDR3 nucleotides read TGTGCCAGCAGTCATCGACAGTCCCCTGGAAACACCATATATTTT. Its protein is CASSHRQSPGNTIYF.

The chain links TRBV15 to TRBJ2-7; TRBD1 aligns across 8 bases. Germline V gene sequence: CDR1 LNHNV, CDR2 YYDKDF (reference sequence). The V segment lost 0 bases and the J segment 3 bases; nucleotides outside the gene matches: 1. The length of the CDR3 is 14 residues. The CDR3 nucleotides are TGTGCCACCAGCAGAGAGGGACAGGACTACGAGCAGTACTTC. Protein sequence: CATSREGQDYEQYF.

This chain joins TRBV4-3 and TRBJ1-4; D might be TRBD1 (6 bases). The CDR3 has 15 amino acids. Per germline, CDR1 LGHNA and CDR2 YSLEER. V was pared by 4 bases and J by 7 bases, with 16 bases between. Written as DNA, the CDR3 is TGCGCCAGCAGCCCCAGACCACAGGGCGGTGAAAAACTGTTTTTT. It specifies CASSPRPQGGEKLFF.

The rearrangement uses TRBV6-6 and TRBJ1-1; D perhaps matches TRBD1 (6 bases). Trimming pared 5 bases from V and 6 bases from J, leaving 25 bases between. There are 17 residues in the CDR3. Germline V lookup: CDR1 MNHNY, CDR2 SVGAGI (reference sequence). The CDR3: CASSPWGGRGYEAEAFF. The CDR3 bases are TGTGCCAGCAGTCCCTGGGGAGGGAGGGGGTATGAGGCTGAAGCTTTCTTT.

This rearrangement joins TRBV6-5 to TRBJ2-7; possible D gene TRBD2, 5 bases. The CDR3 loop spans 13 amino acids. Trimming shortened V by 6 bases and J by 1 base, and 10 bases separated the two germline ends. CDR1 is MNHEY and CDR2 is SVGAGI in the germline V gene. CDR3 nucleotides: TGTGCCAGCAGGACGGAGGAGTCCTACGAGCAGTACTTC. It specifies CASRTEESYEQYF.

The V gene is TRBV7-2, the J gene TRBJ2-7; a possible D gene is TRBD2 (6 bases). The CDR3 length is 13 residues. Germline-derived CDR1 and CDR2 are SGHTA and FQGNSA. V lost 6 bases and J lost 3, with 12 bases in between. In DNA, the CDR3 is TGTGCCAGCAGGACTAGACAGATCTACGAGCAGTACTTC. Protein sequence: CASRTRQIYEQYF.

This clone was picked up a small number of times. J is TRBJ1-6 and V is TRBV6-4; a weak D match, TRBD1 (5 bases). Germline V gives CDR1 MRHNA, CDR2 SNTAGT. Trimming stripped 3 bases from V and 5 bases from J, with 5 bases between. The CDR3 totals 13 residues. CDR3 in DNA: TGTGCCAGCAGTGAAGGGGATAATTCACCCCTCCACTTT. It is translated as CASSEGDNSPLHF.

This chain uses TRBV7-3 with TRBJ2-3; 7 bases agree with TRBD2. CDR1 and CDR2 (germline): SGHTA, FQGTGA. J was trimmed by 3 bases and V by 2 bases; bases with no gene match: 2. This CDR3 is built from 14 residues. The CDR3 is CASSLGAGTDTQYF. In DNA form, the CDR3 reads TGTGCCAGCAGCTTAGGAGCGGGGACAGATACGCAGTATTTT.

The V and J genes are TRBV19 and TRBJ1-1; a weak D match, TRBD1 (6 bases). Trimming took 6 bases from V and 4 from J, leaving 15 bases between them. In germline, CDR1 is LNHDA, CDR2 SQIVND (reference sequence). This CDR3 is 14 amino acids long. This chain's CDR3 is CASSKRGGGTEAFF. For the CDR3, the DNA is TGTGCCAGTAGCAAAAGGGGGGGTGGCACTGAAGCTTTCTTT.

The CDR3 is CASSLRQGPTLFF. Written as DNA, the CDR3 is TGTGCCAGCAGCTTAAGACAGGGTCCTACACTGTTTTTT. The rearrangement links TRBV11-2 to TRBJ1-4, with 7 bases identical to TRBD1. CDR1 is SGHAT, CDR2 FQNNGV, per germline. The CDR3 covers 13 residues. J lost 13 bases, V lost 2 bases, and 7 bases had no gene match.

The genes are TRBV2 and TRBJ2-1, with TRBD2 matching 16 bases. Germline trimming cut 7 bases from V and 4 bases from J; bases unmatched to any gene: 4. Germline CDR1 reads SNHLY; CDR2 reads FYNNEI. CDR3 length: 16 residues. This chain's CDR3 is CASTQGLAGGYNEQFF. CDR3 DNA: TGTGCCAGCACCCAGGGACTAGCGGGAGGGTACAATGAGCAGTTCTTC.

The chain employs TRBV3-1 (or the pseudogene TRBV3-2) and TRBJ1-2, with TRBD1 identical over 7 bases. Germline trimming cut 3 bases from V and 4 bases from J; bases unmatched to any gene: 2. The length of the CDR3 is 13 residues. Germline CDR1 reads LGHDT; CDR2 reads YNNKEL (reference sequence). The DNA of the CDR3 is TGTGCCAGCAGCCAGACAGGGACCTATGGCTACACCTTC. Translation gives CASSQTGTYGYTF.

The chain recombines TRBV18 with TRBJ1-1, with D tentatively TRBD1 (5 bases). This CDR3 is 14 amino acids long. Looked up from germline, CDR1 is KGHSH and CDR2 is LQKENI. Trimming cost V 3 bases and J 5 bases, with 13 bases left between them. Here the CDR3 reads CASSPAGGNTEAFF. In DNA form, the CDR3 reads TGTGCCAGCTCACCGGCGGGGGGTAATACTGAAGCTTTCTTT.

The J gene is TRBJ1-1, the V gene TRBV27; 9 bases fit TRBD1. The CDR3 runs 13 residues. In germline, CDR1 is MNHEY, CDR2 SMNVEV (reference sequence). Trimming at V came to 5 bases and at J to 6 bases, leaving 4 bases not matched to a gene. CDR3 residues: CASSTGGQAEAFF. The DNA for the CDR3 is TGTGCCAGCAGTACAGGGGGCCAGGCTGAAGCTTTCTTT.

This clone was counted a single time. V gene TRBV6-5 combines with J gene TRBJ1-2; 8 bases fit TRBD1. Germline CDR1 and CDR2: MNHEY and SVGAGI. The CDR3 totals 14 residues. The J segment lost 4 bases and the V segment lost 5 bases, leaving 6 bases of the junction unmatched. The CDR3 region has the DNA TGTGCCAGCAGTAATACGGACAGGGCCTATGGCTACACCTTC. It codes for CASSNTDRAYGYTF.